The 22 T cell receptor beta chains below all came from one sample that was sequenced in a study of human T cells and chemical hapten exposure. TCRdb re-analysed the RACE reads in MiXCR, keeping a single row per CDR3 protein. In the table there are tens of thousands of distinct CDR3 sequences, approximately 9.9% of which are singletons. Regarding time point: patch test 3, about 24 weeks after DPC sensitization. Specified treatment: therapeutic diphenylcyclopropenone sensitization with weekly scalp DPC. The sequences come from whole blood, collected in connection with sensitization to the hapten diphenylcyclopropenone (DPC). The source of these receptors is a woman between 40 and 50 years old with alopecia areata. Some clones in this sample may be carry-over from other donors' samples.

This clonotype was seen ten or more times. Here the CDR3 DNA reads TGTGCCAGCAGTTTGACCCCTAAGACTACCGAGCAGTACTTC. Its translation: CASSLTPKTTEQYF. J is TRBJ2-7 and V is TRBV12-3 or TRBV12-4; D perhaps matches TRBD2 (5 bases). This CDR3 has 14 amino acids. Trimming removed 3 bases at V and 6 bases at J, with 15 bases between.

A few counts support this clonotype. The J gene is TRBJ2-2, the V gene TRBV14, with unresolved D. In germline, CDR1 is SGHDN, CDR2 FVKESK. Trimming took 4 bases from V and 3 from J, leaving 6 bases between them. The CDR3 extends over 13 amino acids. CDR3 residues: CASSPWDTGELFF. The CDR3 bases are TGTGCCAGCAGCCCCTGGGACACCGGGGAGCTGTTTTTT.

CDR3 DNA sequence: TGTGCCTGGAGTCCTCTCTACGGCTCAGCTAACTATGGCTACACCTTC. Translating it yields CAWSPLYGSANYGYTF. The chain combines TRBV30 with TRBJ1-2; no firm D call. The germline CDR1 and CDR2 sequences are GTSNPN and SVGIG (reference sequence). The CDR3 is made up of 16 amino acids. The V gene lost 2 bases and the J gene lost 0 bases, with 16 bases spanning the gap.

This clonotype occurred a few times. V gene TRBV25-1 combines with J gene TRBJ2-5; maybe TRBD2 (5 bases). V was clipped by 7 bases and J by 4 bases, with 7 bases between them. Germline V CDR1 and CDR2: MGHDK, SYGVNS. This CDR3 has 11 residues. CDR3 sequence: CASKEGETQYF. The CDR3 DNA is TGTGCCAGCAAAGAGGGAGAGACCCAGTACTTC.

This clonotype was seen repeatedly, ten times or more. The J gene is TRBJ1-1, the V gene TRBV6-1; weak D call: TRBD1 (5 bases). CDR3 length: 13 residues. CDR1 MNHNS and CDR2 SASEGT come from the germline V gene. Trimming stripped 1 base from V and 6 bases from J, with 9 bases between. The CDR3 spells CASSEGGVPEAFF. The CDR3 DNA sequence: TGTGCCAGCAGTGAAGGGGGGGTCCCTGAAGCTTTCTTT.

This clonotype was found many times. This chain connects TRBV29-1 to TRBJ1-2; no firm D call. V lost 6 bases to trimming and J lost 3 bases, with 5 bases between them. The CDR3 extends over 10 amino acids. Germline lookup yields CDR1 SQVTM and CDR2 ANQGSEA. The CDR3 DNA follows: TGCAGCGTCGACTACTATGGCTACACCTTC. Translation: CSVDYYGYTF.

This clonotype was recorded at least ten times. Here the CDR3 reads CASSATGTGAGAFF. In DNA form, the CDR3 reads TGTGCCAGCAGTGCTACGGGGACAGGGGCGGGAGCTTTCTTT. The chain links TRBV6-4 to TRBJ1-1; 10 bases map to TRBD1. In germline, CDR1 is MRHNA, CDR2 SNTAGT. Trimming cost V 4 bases and J 10 bases; bases outside gene matches: 9. The CDR3 totals 14 residues.

This sequence joins TRBV7-3 and TRBJ1-2, with 9 bases matching TRBD1. The J segment lost 4 bases and the V segment lost 6 bases, leaving 6 bases of the junction unmatched. Germline V gene data show CDR1 as SGHTA and CDR2 as FQGTGA. This CDR3 is built from 14 residues. CDR3 in amino acids: CASSPDRGLYGYTF. The CDR3 bases are TGTGCCAGCAGTCCGGACAGGGGCCTCTATGGCTACACCTTC.

This clonotype was observed a handful of times. The gene calls are TRBV7-3 and TRBJ2-3; D is undetermined. This CDR3 is built from 14 residues. Trimming cost V 4 bases and J 0 bases, with 8 bases left between them. Germline-derived CDR1 and CDR2 are SGHTA and FQGTGA. CDR3 in DNA: TGTGCCAGCAGCTCCCCCTCTAGCACAGATACGCAGTATTTT. As protein: CASSSPSSTDTQYF.

The rearrangement joins TRBV4-1 to TRBJ2-7; D could derive from TRBD1 or TRBD2 (5 bases each). Trimming took 1 base from V and 3 from J, leaving 13 bases between them. The CDR3 runs 15 residues. In germline, CDR1 is MGHRA, CDR2 YSYEKL. As DNA, the CDR3 is TGCGCCAGCAGCCAAGGGCCCAGGGACGACTACGAGCAGTACTTC. It is translated as CASSQGPRDDYEQYF.

This clonotype occurred a few times. This chain uses TRBV18 with TRBJ2-5; the match to TRBD1 covers 8 bases. Germline CDR1 and CDR2: KGHSH and LQKENI. This CDR3 region has 15 residues. J was trimmed by 2 bases and V by 5 bases; bases with no gene match: 7. CDR3 DNA sequence: TGTGCCAGCTCAAACCGGGACAGGAAACAAGAGACCCAGTACTTC. Amino acid sequence: CASSNRDRKQETQYF.

This clonotype was seen repeatedly, ten times or more. The chain employs TRBV29-1 and TRBJ1-5; 10 nucleotides line up with TRBD1. In germline, CDR1 is SQVTM, CDR2 ANQGSEA. This CDR3 is built from 13 residues. The V gene end was trimmed by 6 bases and the J gene end by 6 bases; junction bases not matched to a gene: 5. CDR3 DNA sequence: TGCAGCGTCGGGACAGGGGACGGTCAGCCCCAGCATTTT. It translates to CSVGTGDGQPQHF.

The chain is built from TRBV7-2 and TRBJ2-5; D gene uncertain. The V gene's germline CDR1 is SGHTA and CDR2 FQGNSA. The CDR3 spans 15 residues. V was clipped by 5 bases and J by 5 bases, with 18 bases between them. The CDR3 loop is CASSPSGPRRETQYF. The DNA for the CDR3 is TGTGCCAGCAGCCCGAGTGGCCCCAGACGGGAGACCCAGTACTTC. Full variable domain (outside the CDR3, taken from reference TRBV7-2 and TRBJ2-5): GAGVSQSPSNKVTEKGKDVELRCDPISGHTALYWYRQSLGQGLEFLIYFQGNSAPDKSGLPSDRFSAERTGGSVSTLTIQRTQQEDSAVYLCASSPSGPRRETQYFGPGTRLLVL.

This clonotype was seen many times. The chain carries TRBV15 and TRBJ2-5, with a tentative D call TRBD2 (6 bases). The CDR3 length is 17 residues. Germline-derived CDR1 and CDR2 are LNHNV and YYDKDF (reference sequence). Trimming left V 1 base short and J 5 bases short, with 20 bases between. The CDR3 DNA sequence: TGTGCCACCAGCAGAGGCCTCGCGGGGCCCATCAGGGAGACCCAGTACTTC. Translation gives CATSRGLAGPIRETQYF.

This clonotype has only a few counts. The rearrangement links TRBV7-2 to TRBJ1-2, with 9 bases lining up with TRBD1. V was clipped by 5 bases and J by 10 bases; unmatched bases: 8. The CDR3 spans 13 residues. Germline V lookup: CDR1 SGHTA, CDR2 FQGNSA. The CDR3 DNA is TGTGCCAGCAGCAGCCGGGACAGGGATTTCTACACCTTC. Its translation: CASSSRDRDFYTF.

This clonotype was counted between two and nine times. The chain carries TRBV7-8 and TRBJ2-5; D is unresolved. CDR3 length: 15 residues. CDR1 is SGHVS and CDR2 is FQNEAQ in the germline V gene. V was clipped by 2 bases and J by 2 bases, with 12 bases between them. The CDR3 bases are TGTGCCAGCAGCTTATTGGTGGACCATCAAGAGACCCAGTACTTC. This translates into CASSLLVDHQETQYF. Filled out from reference TRBV7-8 and TRBJ2-5, the complete variable domain reads GAGVSQSPRYKVAKRGQDVALRCDPISGHVSLFWYQQALGQGPEFLTYFQNEAQLDKSGLPSDRFFAERPEGSVSTLKIQRTQQEDSAVYLCASSLLVDHQETQYFGPGTRLLVL.

The V call is TRBV7-2, the J call TRBJ2-5; no reliable D call. Germline V gene sequence: CDR1 SGHTA, CDR2 FQGNSA. Trimming left V 6 bases short and J 5 bases short, with 13 bases between. There are 13 residues in the CDR3. CDR3 loop: CASSQDLGETQYF. In DNA, the CDR3 is TGTGCCAGCAGTCAAGACCTGGGGGAGACCCAGTACTTC.

The genes are TRBV28 and TRBJ2-1, with D possibly matching TRBD2 (6 bases). Germline lookup yields CDR1 MDHEN and CDR2 SYDVKM. CDR3 length: 12 residues. Trimming stripped 3 bases from V and 11 bases from J, with 11 bases between. In DNA, the CDR3 is TGTGCCAGCAGTTTGTTAAGCGGGCAGCAGTTCTTC. It specifies CASSLLSGQQFF. The full variable domain, with the rest looked up from reference TRBV28 and TRBJ2-1, is DVKVTQSSRYLVKRTGEKVFLECVQDMDHENMFWYRQDPGLGLRLIYFSYDVKMKEKGDIPEGYSVSREKKERFSLILESASTNQTSMYLCASSLLSGQQFFGPGTRLTVL.

Comment on this clonotype: At one end, the junction sequence differs from germline, possibly due to a read error. This chain uses TRBV7-9 with TRBJ1-6; no clear D. This CDR3 has 13 amino acids. The germline V gene has CDR1 SEHNR and CDR2 FQNEAQ (reference sequence). The CDR3 loop reads CTSSFYNNSPLHF. The CDR3 bases are TGTACCAGCAGCTTCTACAATAATTCACCCCTCCACTTT.

The chain uses TRBV29-1 and TRBJ1-2; D is ambiguous. Trimming cost V 0 bases and J 4 bases, with 9 bases left between them. There are 13 residues in the CDR3. Germline CDR1 SQVTM, CDR2 ANQGSEA. The CDR3 loop is CSVEDRGSYGYTF. CDR3 DNA: TGCAGCGTTGAAGATAGAGGGTCCTATGGCTACACCTTC.

The V gene is TRBV10-3, the J gene TRBJ1-5; D is undetermined. The CDR3 contains 17 residues. Trimming pared 2 bases from V and 4 bases from J, leaving 18 bases between. Germline V gene sequence: CDR1 ENHRY, CDR2 SYGVKD. CDR3 residues: CAISERQGSTGNQPQHF. The CDR3 DNA reads as TGTGCCATCAGTGAGAGGCAAGGGTCCACCGGAAATCAGCCCCAGCATTTT.

Only a few counts were recorded for this clonotype. The V gene is TRBV10-3, the J gene TRBJ1-4; no clear D. The CDR3 totals 13 residues. Germline loops: CDR1 ENHRY, CDR2 SYGVKD. V was clipped by 4 bases and J by 8 bases, with 11 bases between them. As DNA, the CDR3 is TGTGCCATCAGTGCGGGGTTTGGGGAAAAACTGTTTTTT. It is translated as CAISAGFGEKLFF.